The next 3 T cell receptor beta chains were all read from a single sample in a study of chemoradiotherapy in HPV16-positive cancers. Sequenced by immunoSEQ multiplex PCR; TCRdb stores in-frame clones only, minus some. The table has 13,000 to 15,000 clones, around nine tenths seen once; the top ten hold approximately 3.5%. This material consisted of blood, taken from a patient who underwent chemoradiotherapy. The receptor set was obtained from a human donor with HPV-associated anogenital cancer.

The table lists this clone with a few counts. The V call is TRBV5-1, the J call TRBJ1-2, with 9 bases matching TRBD1. The trim removed 3 bases at V and 4 bases at J, leaving 7 bases unmatched. The CDR3 sequence is 15 residues long. The germline V gene encodes CDR1 SGHRS and CDR2 YFSETQ. The CDR3 here is CASSSGQGGVYGYTF. In nucleotides, the CDR3 is TGCGCCAGCAGCTCGGGACAGGGTGGGGTCTATGGCTACACCTTC. Using reference TRBV5-1 and TRBJ1-2 for the parts outside the CDR3, the full variable domain is KAGVTQTPRYLIKTRGQQVTLSCSPISGHRSVSWYQQTPGQGLQFLFEYFSETQRNKGNFPGRFSGRQFSNSRSEMNVSTLELGDSALYLCASSSGQGGVYGYTFGSGTRLTVV.

The chain recombines TRBV13 with TRBJ2-3, with D perhaps matching TRBD2 (6 bases). Germline V gives CDR1 PRHDT, CDR2 FYEKMQ (reference sequence). The V gene lost 4 bases and the J gene lost 3 bases, with 11 bases spanning the gap. The CDR3 loop spans 14 amino acids. The CDR3 reads CASSSRLVTDTQYF. As DNA, the CDR3 is TGTGCCAGCAGCTCTAGACTAGTGACAGATACGCAGTATTTT. The complete variable domain, with remaining parts taken from reference TRBV13 and TRBJ2-3, reads AAGVIQSPRHLIKEKRETATLKCYPIPRHDTVYWYQQGPGQDPQFLISFYEKMQSDKGSIPDRFSAQQFSDYHSELNMSSLELGDSALYFCASSSRLVTDTQYFGPGTRLTVL.

This clone appeared a single time. The chain couples TRBV6-5 to TRBJ1-5; unclear D gene. The CDR3 totals 13 residues. Trimming took off 5 bases at V and 0 bases at J, with 5 bases between the two ends. Germline CDR1 and CDR2: MNHEY and SVGAGI. DNA for the CDR3: TGTGCCAGCAGTGTCTATAGCAATCAGCCCCAGCATTTT. This encodes CASSVYSNQPQHF.